This T cell receptor beta chain was captured in a study of T cell repertoires in cytomegalovirus infection. TCRdb passed the reads through MiXCR, listing each CDR3 protein once. The sample includes approximately 750,000 distinct CDR3 sequences, roughly 35% of them seen just once. Study outcomes and limitations: Cumulative public TCR beta family frequency identified carriers of CMV plus the relevant HLA.

CDR1 and CDR2 (germline): SEHNR, FQNEAQ (reference sequence). Trimming at V came to 2 bases and at J to 4 bases, leaving 3 bases not matched to a gene. This CDR3 spans 14 amino acids. In regard to this clonotype: Antigen unknown. This may stem from a read error, because a much larger clone lies one nucleotide away.

This sequence joins TRBV7-9 and TRBJ2-5; 8 nucleotides align to TRBD2. The sample consisted of PBMCs. This receptor was identified in a human donor in good health (CMV status not recorded). Some clones in this sample may be carry-over from other donors' samples. The CDR3 protein is CASSLSLAGETQYF. The CDR3 DNA reads TGTGCCAGCAGCTTAAGTCTAGCGGGAGAGACCCAGTACTTC. Using reference TRBV7-9 and TRBJ2-5 for the parts outside the CDR3, the full variable domain is DTGVSQNPRHKITKRGQNVTFRCDPISEHNRLYWYRQTLGQGPEFLTYFQNEAQLEKSRLLSDRFSAERPKGSFSTLEIQRTEQGDSAMYLCASSLSLAGETQYFGPGTRLLVL.